One and the same sample provided the 23 T cell receptor beta chains below, sequenced in a study of blood T cell repertoires in COVID-19 (dated by TCRdb to about 2020). Libraries were prepared through the immunoSEQ multiplex PCR assay. TCRdb mirrors the immuneACCESS table, restricted to in-frame sequences. Some clones are absent from its copies; in checked studies, under half trace to an unresolved V gene, and the reason for the others is unknown. In this sample the table shows some 240,000 clones, around 84% of which occur a single time. Of the sample, approximately 1.5% is held by the ten largest clones. The source material was peripheral blood. All receptors come from a middle-aged woman who had recovered from COVID-19.

The chain carries TRBV18 and TRBJ1-4; 9 bases are shared with TRBD1. Germline-derived CDR1 and CDR2 are KGHSH and LQKENI. CDR3 length equals 15 residues. With V trimmed by 4 bases and J by 7 bases, 7 bases remained unmatched. CDR3 DNA sequence: TGTGCCAGCTCACGGAACAGGGGGCAGGGTGAAAAACTGTTTTTT. It specifies CASSRNRGQGEKLFF.

The chain is built from TRBV11-2 and TRBJ1-2, with D tentatively TRBD1 (5 bases). V was shortened by 0 bases and J by 5 bases, with 7 bases between the two germline ends. The CDR3 totals 13 residues. Germline V gene sequence: CDR1 SGHAT, CDR2 FQNNGV. Here the CDR3 reads CASSLDRQYGYTF. CDR3 nucleotides: TGTGCCAGCAGCTTAGACCGACAGTATGGCTACACCTTC.

This clone has a single count. The gene calls are TRBV5-1 and TRBJ2-3; 7 positions agree with TRBD2. The length of the CDR3 is 16 residues. The germline V gene has CDR1 SGHRS and CDR2 YFSETQ. Trimming removed 0 bases from V and 0 bases from J; junction bases left unmatched: 4. The CDR3, as DNA: TGCGCCAGCAGCTTGGAAGGGCGGGGGAGCACAGATACGCAGTATTTT. It codes for CASSLEGRGSTDTQYF.

The chain has TRBV4-3 and TRBJ1-2, with 7 bases that match TRBD1. Per the germline V gene, CDR1 is LGHNA and CDR2 is YSLEER. CDR3 length: 17 amino acids. Germline trimming cut 0 bases from V and 0 bases from J; bases unmatched to any gene: 7. Written as DNA, the CDR3 is TGCGCCAGCAGCCAAGATGTGGGACAGATTACTAACTATGGCTACACCTTC. Its translation: CASSQDVGQITNYGYTF.

The CDR3 sequence: CASSRGGSTEAFF. CDR3 sequence (DNA): TGTGCCAGCAGTCGGGGGGGTAGCACTGAAGCTTTCTTT. The chain employs TRBV7-9 and TRBJ1-1, with a weak D call TRBD1 (5 bases). The V end was cut by 6 bases, the J end by 4 bases, with 12 bases between. Looked up from germline, CDR1 is SEHNR and CDR2 is FQNEAQ (reference sequence). This CDR3 contains 13 residues.

The chain couples TRBV6-2 or TRBV6-3 to TRBJ1-4, with 7 bases identical to TRBD1. CDR3 length: 17 residues. After removal of 2 bases from V and 5 bases from J, the junction contained 11 bases not matched to a gene. Germline assignment: CDR1 MNHEY and CDR2 SVGEGT. As DNA, the CDR3 is TGTGCCAGCAGTTACGGGGGACAGCAGACCAGGAATGAAAAACTGTTTTTT. Translation gives CASSYGGQQTRNEKLFF.

The genes are TRBV2 and TRBJ2-7; 10 bases align to TRBD1. The CDR3 runs to 12 residues. Germline CDR1 reads SNHLY; CDR2 reads FYNNEI. The junction had 3 bases not matched to a gene; V was cut back by 10 bases and J by 3 bases. CDR3 amino acids: CATRDRGYEQYF. The DNA of the CDR3 is TGTGCCACAAGGGACAGGGGCTACGAGCAGTACTTC.

This clone was picked up one time. The chain uses TRBV30 and TRBJ2-2, with D perhaps TRBD1 (6 bases). V gave up 2 bases and J gave up 5 bases, with 9 bases separating them. Germline CDR1 and CDR2: GTSNPN and SVGIG (reference sequence). The CDR3 is made up of 13 amino acids. The CDR3 reads CAWSPGHTGELFF. The CDR3 DNA reads as TGTGCCTGGAGTCCGGGACATACCGGGGAGCTGTTTTTT. Variable domain in full (rest from reference TRBV30 and TRBJ2-2): SQTIHQWPATLVQPVGSPLSLECTVEGTSNPNLYWYRQAAGRGLQLLFYSVGIGQISSEVPQNLSASRPQDRQFILSSKKLLLSDSGFYLCAWSPGHTGELFFGEGSRLTVL.

The chain couples TRBV7-9 to TRBJ2-3; possible D gene TRBD2, 7 bases. The CDR3 sequence is 16 residues long. V shed 5 bases and J shed 7 bases, with 22 bases lying between them. Germline V gives CDR1 SEHNR, CDR2 FQNEAQ (reference sequence). The CDR3: CASSQGLGGPGNTQYF. Here the CDR3 DNA reads TGTGCCAGCAGCCAGGGGCTGGGGGGGCCGGGTAATACGCAGTATTTT.

This sequence joins TRBV28 and TRBJ1-6; 8 nucleotides line up with TRBD1. This CDR3 is 13 amino acids long. V lost 6 bases to trimming and J lost 8 bases; unmatched junction nucleotides: 3. Germline CDR1 MDHEN, CDR2 SYDVKM. The CDR3 loop is CASRGQGYSPLHF. The CDR3 nucleotides are TGTGCCAGCAGAGGACAGGGATATTCACCCCTCCACTTT.

V usage is TRBV7-2 and J usage is TRBJ1-1, with TRBD1 matching over 9 bases. This CDR3 is 15 amino acids long. V dropped 4 bases and J dropped 4; count of bases not matched to a gene: 7. The germline V gene encodes CDR1 SGHTA and CDR2 FQGNSA. CDR3 sequence: CASSSLGTGITEAFF. CDR3 DNA: TGTGCCAGCAGCTCACTAGGGACAGGGATCACTGAAGCTTTCTTT.

V and J are TRBV12-3 or TRBV12-4 and TRBJ2-3, with D possibly being TRBD2 (6 bases). The length of the CDR3 is 12 residues. V was trimmed by 0 bases and J by 8 bases, leaving 6 bases between them. CDR3 nucleotide sequence: TGTGCCAGCAGTTTAGCGGGGGGTACGCAGTATTTT. Amino acids: CASSLAGGTQYF.

The chain couples TRBV7-2 to TRBJ1-1; 7 nucleotides align to TRBD1. Germline CDR1 is SGHTA and CDR2 is FQGNSA. The length of the CDR3 is 12 residues. V was clipped by 5 bases and J by 6 bases; unmatched bases: 3. The CDR3 region has the DNA TGTGCCAGCAGCGCCGGACAGGCTGAAGCTTTCTTT. Its protein product is CASSAGQAEAFF.

V usage is TRBV27 and J usage is TRBJ2-7; 11 positions agree with TRBD2. V was clipped by 3 bases and J by 2 bases; unmatched bases: 3. The germline gives CDR1 MNHEY, CDR2 SMNVEV (reference sequence). The CDR3 is 15 residues long. CDR3 nucleotide sequence: TGTGCCAGCAGTTTGTTAGCGGGGGGGCCCTACGAGCAGTACTTC. Translated: CASSLLAGGPYEQYF.

The chain couples TRBV6-1 to TRBJ2-7; D gene ambiguous. The V gene lost 4 bases and the J gene lost 5 bases, with 9 bases spanning the gap. Germline V gene data show CDR1 as MNHNS and CDR2 as SASEGT. The CDR3 runs to 12 residues. The CDR3 DNA reads as TGTGCCAGCAGTGGAACAGTGGACGAGCAGTACTTC. Its protein product is CASSGTVDEQYF.

The chain has TRBV18 and TRBJ2-1; D is undetermined. This CDR3 has 12 residues. Germline V gene sequence: CDR1 KGHSH, CDR2 LQKENI. The V gene lost 3 bases and the J gene lost 5 bases, with 5 bases spanning the gap. CDR3: CASSPSNNEQFF. For the CDR3, the DNA is TGTGCCAGCTCACCCAGTAACAATGAGCAGTTCTTC.

The rearrangement joins TRBV7-8 to TRBJ2-2; D remains ambiguous. The CDR3 spans 16 residues. Germline loops: CDR1 SGHVS, CDR2 FQNEAQ. Trimming cost V 5 bases and J 1 base, with 14 bases left between them. The CDR3 DNA sequence: TGTGCCAGCAGCAGCGCGCCTTCAAGGAACACCGGGGAGCTGTTTTTT. Protein: CASSSAPSRNTGELFF.

The rearrangement joins TRBV28 to TRBJ2-2; 9 positions agree with TRBD1. V was clipped by 7 bases and J by 5 bases; unmatched bases: 2. Germline CDR1 and CDR2: MDHEN and SYDVKM. The length of the CDR3 is 13 residues. This CDR3 reads CASKTGGTGELFF. The CDR3 region has the DNA TGTGCCAGCAAGACAGGGGGGACCGGGGAGCTGTTTTTT.

This clone has just a few counts. This chain uses TRBV5-6 with TRBJ1-2; possible D gene TRBD1, 5 bases. V dropped 4 bases and J dropped 13 bases, with 20 bases sitting between them. Per the germline V gene, CDR1 is SGHDT and CDR2 is YYEEEE. The CDR3 is made up of 13 amino acids. CDR3 protein: CASSKTAGGAGTF. CDR3 DNA: TGTGCCAGCAGCAAGACAGCGGGGGGAGCCGGCACCTTC.

This chain links TRBV4-2 with TRBJ2-2, with TRBD2 matching 7 bases. V gave up 8 bases and J gave up 2 bases; unmatched junction bases: 2. The CDR3 extends over 13 amino acids. Germline V gives CDR1 LGHNA, CDR2 YNFKEQ. The CDR3 DNA sequence: TGTGCCAGCTCGGGAGGTAACACCGGGGAGCTGTTTTTT. This codes for CASSGGNTGELFF.

The V and J genes are TRBV28 and TRBJ1-5; 12 bases map to TRBD1. This CDR3 comprises 15 residues. V lost 2 bases, J lost 6 bases, and 2 bases stayed unmatched. CDR1 and CDR2 (germline): MDHEN, SYDVKM. The CDR3 loop reads CASSLGTGGSQPQHF. In nucleotides, the CDR3 is TGTGCCAGCAGTTTAGGGACAGGGGGCTCTCAGCCCCAGCATTTT. Full variable domain (missing parts from reference TRBV28 and TRBJ1-5): DVKVTQSSRYLVKRTGEKVFLECVQDMDHENMFWYRQDPGLGLRLIYFSYDVKMKEKGDIPEGYSVSREKKERFSLILESASTNQTSMYLCASSLGTGGSQPQHFGDGTRLSIL.

V usage is TRBV7-2 and J usage is TRBJ2-2, with D possibly matching TRBD2 (5 bases). The V end lost 1 base, the J end lost 7 bases, and 19 bases lay between the germline ends. CDR1 and CDR2 (germline): SGHTA, FQGNSA. This CDR3 is built from 17 residues. CDR3 DNA: TGTGCCAGCAGCTTAGTCGGCGGGCGGATGAACGGCGGGGAGCTGTTTTTT. This encodes CASSLVGGRMNGGELFF.

The V and J genes are TRBV6-6 and TRBJ1-4, with D maybe TRBD1 (6 bases). Germline loops: CDR1 MNHNY, CDR2 SVGAGI (reference sequence). The CDR3 contains 14 residues. Trimming shortened V by 7 bases and J by 8 bases, and 17 bases separated the two germline ends. The DNA for the CDR3 is TGTGCCAGCACACCACCGGGACACCTGGAAAAACTGTTTTTT. Translating it yields CASTPPGHLEKLFF.